This T cell receptor (beta chain) stems from a study of blood T cell repertoires in COVID-19. Study-wide background: The samples span acute and convalescent COVID-19 from the United States, Italy and Spain. T cells, B-cell-depleted T cells, or PBMCs provided the cDNA or gDNA that served as material.

V was pared by 2 bases and J by 8 bases, with 15 bases between. CDR3 length: 15 amino acids. Germline-derived CDR1 and CDR2 are MDHEN and SYDVKM. Only in-frame clones appear in the TCRdb table, and some are missing; sequencing was by immunoSEQ multiplex PCR. The sample has 200,000 to 250,000 clones; 70% to 85% are singletons. Recruited during active infection, patients (from Seattle) were subsequently followed longitudinally. The chain recombines TRBV28 with TRBJ1-4, with D unclear. The TCR originated in a woman of 80 years or more with COVID-19, enrolled during active disease. The specimen sequenced was peripheral blood. The CDR3, as DNA: TGTGCCAGCAGTTTAGGCGGGTCGGGTCCGGAAAAACTGTTTTTT. Translating gives CASSLGGSGPEKLFF.